This is a list of T cell receptor beta chains from one sample in a study of cytomegalovirus exposure and HLA in healthy donors. Using immunoSEQ multiplex PCR, the repertoire was profiled, and TCRdb retains in-frame clones only, with some absent. The repertoire holds under 400,000 clones, with 70% to 90% as singletons. The sequenced material came from PBMCs. These receptors were collected from a man aged 25-45 years in good health and CMV-seronegative. The CDR3 runs from the conserved cysteine through the conserved F or W. A D gene is named only where the DNA matches it firmly. Only part of the rows carry a size: once, few, many, or a class if the clone is expanded.

abundance: NA; d_gene: NA; v_gene: TRBV14; j_gene: TRBJ2-3; CDR3aa: CASSQGGGRTDTQYF; CDR3nt: TGTGCCAGCAGCCAGGGAGGTGGGAGAACAGATACGCAGTATTTT
abundance: NA; d_gene: TRBD1; v_gene: TRBV5-1; j_gene: TRBJ1-2; CDR3aa: CASSPGQALYGYTF; CDR3nt: TGCGCCAGCTCACCGGGACAGGCTCTCTATGGCTACACCTTC
abundance: NA; d_gene: TRBD1; v_gene: TRBV19; j_gene: TRBJ2-7; CDR3aa: CASTVGTGDYEQYF; CDR3nt: TGTGCCAGTACCGTAGGGACAGGGGACTACGAGCAGTACTTC
abundance: NA; d_gene: TRBD2; v_gene: TRBV25-1; j_gene: TRBJ2-6; CDR3aa: CASTTTGGGAGANVLTF; CDR3nt: TGTGCCAGCACCACAACGGGGGGAGGGGCCGGGGCCAACGTCCTGACTTTC
abundance: NA; d_gene: TRBD2; v_gene: TRBV5-1; j_gene: TRBJ2-1; CDR3aa: CASSSGAGVVSYNEQFF; CDR3nt: TGCGCCAGCAGCTCGGGAGCGGGGGTGGTTTCCTACAATGAGCAGTTCTTC
abundance: NA; d_gene: TRBD1; v_gene: TRBV11-2; j_gene: TRBJ1-6; CDR3aa: CASSSTGNSPLHF; CDR3nt: TGTGCCAGCAGCTCGACAGGGAATTCACCCCTCCACTTT
abundance: NA; d_gene: NA; v_gene: TRBV27; j_gene: TRBJ1-2; CDR3aa: CASSLEGIGGYTF; CDR3nt: TGTGCCAGCAGTTTAGAGGGAATCGGAGGCTACACCTTC
abundance: NA; d_gene: NA; v_gene: TRBV5-4; j_gene: TRBJ1-6; CDR3aa: CASSIQGYNSPLHF; CDR3nt: TGTGCCAGCAGCATTCAGGGCTATAATTCACCCCTCCACTTT
abundance: NA; d_gene: NA; v_gene: TRBV7-9; j_gene: TRBJ2-2; CDR3aa: CASTTQSGYGTGELFF; CDR3nt: TGTGCCAGCACCACTCAGTCCGGGTATGGCACCGGGGAGCTGTTTTTT
abundance: NA; d_gene: TRBD1; v_gene: TRBV27; j_gene: TRBJ2-6; CDR3aa: CASSLSEGQGSNVLTF; CDR3nt: TGTGCCAGCAGTTTATCCGAAGGACAGGGTTCCAACGTCCTGACTTTC
abundance: NA; d_gene: NA; v_gene: TRBV7-2; j_gene: TRBJ2-5; CDR3aa: CASSSPGGMRAGETQYF; CDR3nt: TGTGCCAGCAGCTCCCCCGGGGGTATGCGAGCGGGAGAGACCCAGTACTTC
abundance: once; d_gene: NA; v_gene: TRBV6-6; j_gene: TRBJ1-2; CDR3aa: CASSSFSFGYTF; CDR3nt: TGTGCCAGCAGTTCTTTTTCCTTTGGCTACACCTTC
abundance: NA; d_gene: TRBD2; v_gene: TRBV4-1; j_gene: TRBJ2-3; CDR3aa: CASSQDPAGLDTQYF; CDR3nt: TGCGCCAGCAGCCAAGATCCAGCGGGGTTGGATACGCAGTATTTT
abundance: once; d_gene: NA; v_gene: TRBV2; j_gene: TRBJ1-5; CDR3aa: CASSGGLVEPQHF; CDR3nt: TGTGCCAGCAGTGGGGGGCTGGTGGAGCCCCAGCATTTT
abundance: once; d_gene: TRBD1; v_gene: TRBV4-3; j_gene: TRBJ2-2; CDR3aa: CASSESTGDTGELFF; CDR3nt: TGCGCCAGCAGCGAGTCGACAGGGGACACCGGGGAGCTGTTTTTT
abundance: NA; d_gene: NA; v_gene: TRBV19; j_gene: TRBJ1-2; CDR3aa: CASRNLGSYGYTF; CDR3nt: TGTGCCAGTAGGAACCTAGGGAGTTATGGCTACACCTTC
abundance: NA; d_gene: NA; v_gene: TRBV18; j_gene: TRBJ1-3; CDR3aa: CASSPQNSNSGNTIYF; CDR3nt: TGTGCCAGCTCACCACAGAACAGTAACTCTGGAAACACCATATATTTT
abundance: NA; d_gene: NA; v_gene: TRBV4-1; j_gene: TRBJ2-5; CDR3aa: CASSRLALVQETQYF; CDR3nt: TGCGCCAGCAGCCGCCTGGCTTTGGTCCAAGAGACCCAGTACTTC
abundance: once; d_gene: TRBD1; v_gene: TRBV19; j_gene: TRBJ1-5; CDR3aa: CASSTTGGNQPQHF; CDR3nt: TGTGCCAGTAGTACAACAGGGGGGAATCAGCCCCAGCATTTT
abundance: few; d_gene: TRBD1; v_gene: TRBV6-1; j_gene: TRBJ1-6; CDR3aa: CASSPGTVSPLHF; CDR3nt: TGTGCCAGCAGCCCAGGGACAGTCTCACCCCTCCACTTT
abundance: NA; d_gene: TRBD2; v_gene: TRBV19; j_gene: TRBJ2-3; CDR3aa: CARTSFDTQYF; CDR3nt: TGTGCCAGGACTAGCTTCGATACGCAGTATTTT
abundance: NA; d_gene: TRBD1; v_gene: TRBV7-2; j_gene: TRBJ2-1; CDR3aa: CASSLAGTAYNEQFF; CDR3nt: TGTGCCAGCAGCTTAGCGGGGACAGCGTACAATGAGCAGTTCTTC
abundance: NA; d_gene: NA; v_gene: TRBV5-1; j_gene: TRBJ1-5; CDR3aa: CASSTSGYPNQPQHF; CDR3nt: TGCGCCAGCAGCACCTCAGGGTATCCTAATCAGCCCCAGCATTTT
abundance: NA; d_gene: TRBD2; v_gene: TRBV9; j_gene: TRBJ2-1; CDR3aa: CASSPRRAGGYNEQFF; CDR3nt: TGTGCCAGCAGCCCCCGGAGAGCGGGGGGGTACAATGAGCAGTTCTTC
abundance: NA; d_gene: NA; v_gene: TRBV9; j_gene: TRBJ1-1; CDR3aa: CASSVGALMNTEAFF; CDR3nt: TGTGCCAGCAGCGTAGGGGCCCTAATGAACACTGAAGCTTTCTTT
abundance: NA; d_gene: NA; v_gene: TRBV4-3; j_gene: TRBJ2-2; CDR3aa: CASSQKETGTGELFF; CDR3nt: TGCGCCAGCAGCCAAAAGGAGACGGGGACCGGGGAGCTGTTTTTT
abundance: NA; d_gene: NA; v_gene: TRBV19; j_gene: TRBJ1-5; CDR3aa: CASSIVSSGQPQHF; CDR3nt: TGTGCCAGTAGTATAGTCAGCTCAGGTCAGCCCCAGCATTTT
abundance: NA; d_gene: NA; v_gene: TRBV5-1; j_gene: TRBJ1-2; CDR3aa: CASSDLQGARDGYTF; CDR3nt: TGCGCCAGCAGCGACTTACAGGGTGCCAGAGATGGCTACACCTTC
abundance: NA; d_gene: NA; v_gene: TRBV25-1; j_gene: TRBJ2-5; CDR3aa: CASSEISGIKQETQYF; CDR3nt: TGTGCCAGCAGTGAAATATCCGGGATAAAGCAAGAGACCCAGTACTTC
abundance: NA; d_gene: TRBD2; v_gene: TRBV6-5; j_gene: TRBJ2-5; CDR3aa: CASTLLAGGVETQYF; CDR3nt: TGTGCCAGCACTTTACTAGCGGGGGGGGTAGAGACCCAGTACTTC
abundance: NA; d_gene: TRBD1; v_gene: TRBV5-1; j_gene: TRBJ1-3; CDR3aa: CASSLVAGGGNTIYF; CDR3nt: TGCGCCAGCAGCTTGGTGGCAGGGGGAGGAAACACCATATATTTT
abundance: NA; d_gene: TRBD1; v_gene: TRBV6-5; j_gene: TRBJ1-2; CDR3aa: CASSYDGTGGDYGYTF; CDR3nt: TGTGCCAGCAGTTACGATGGGACAGGGGGGGACTATGGCTACACCTTC
abundance: NA; d_gene: NA; v_gene: TRBV4-1; j_gene: TRBJ2-1; CDR3aa: CASSQEGGENYNEQFF; CDR3nt: TGCGCCAGCAGCCAAGAAGGCGGGGAGAACTACAATGAGCAGTTCTTC
abundance: few; d_gene: NA; v_gene: TRBV4-2; j_gene: TRBJ1-6; CDR3aa: CASSPPDSPLHF; CDR3nt: TGTGCCAGCAGCCCGCCGGATTCACCCCTCCACTTT
abundance: NA; d_gene: NA; v_gene: TRBV7-9; j_gene: TRBJ1-1; CDR3aa: CASGRVTEAFF; CDR3nt: TGTGCCAGCGGGAGGGTGACTGAAGCTTTCTTT
abundance: few; d_gene: NA; v_gene: TRBV27; j_gene: TRBJ1-2; CDR3aa: CASSLNRARYGYTF; CDR3nt: TGTGCCAGCAGTTTAAACAGGGCGCGCTATGGCTACACCTTC
abundance: NA; d_gene: TRBD1; v_gene: TRBV6-1; j_gene: TRBJ1-1; CDR3aa: CASSANPTGTLGMNTEAFF; CDR3nt: TGTGCCAGCAGTGCAAACCCGACAGGGACTCTAGGGATGAACACTGAAGCTTTCTTT
abundance: NA; d_gene: NA; v_gene: TRBV4-1; j_gene: TRBJ2-7; CDR3aa: CASSQGAEQYF; CDR3nt: TGCGCCAGCAGCCAAGGAGCCGAGCAGTACTTC
abundance: NA; d_gene: TRBD1; v_gene: TRBV6-5; j_gene: TRBJ1-2; CDR3aa: CASSWDRAGYGYTF; CDR3nt: TGTGCCAGCAGTTGGGACAGGGCCGGCTATGGCTACACCTTC
abundance: NA; d_gene: TRBD2; v_gene: TRBV10-1; j_gene: TRBJ2-5; CDR3aa: CASSPGLAETQYF; CDR3nt: TGCGCCAGCAGTCCGGGACTAGCGGAGACCCAGTACTTC
abundance: NA; d_gene: TRBD2; v_gene: TRBV7-6; j_gene: TRBJ2-3; CDR3aa: CASSLGGTSVRTDTQYF; CDR3nt: TGTGCCAGCAGCTTAGGTGGGACTAGCGTTCGCACAGATACGCAGTATTTT
abundance: NA; d_gene: TRBD2; v_gene: TRBV5-1; j_gene: TRBJ2-2; CDR3aa: CASSLSSGGTNTGELFF; CDR3nt: TGCGCCAGCAGCTTGTCTAGCGGGGGGACGAACACCGGGGAGCTGTTTTTT
abundance: NA; d_gene: TRBD2; v_gene: TRBV10-1; j_gene: TRBJ2-2; CDR3aa: CASSPGLGERTGELFF; CDR3nt: TGCGCCAGCAGTCCCGGACTAGGCGAAAGAACCGGGGAGCTGTTTTTT
abundance: NA; d_gene: NA; v_gene: TRBV7-8; j_gene: TRBJ2-4; CDR3aa: CASSPSPRDGAKNIQYF; CDR3nt: TGTGCCAGCAGCCCTAGTCCCAGGGATGGTGCCAAAAACATTCAGTACTTC
abundance: NA; d_gene: NA; v_gene: TRBV19; j_gene: TRBJ2-2; CDR3aa: CASSIVMGGIGELFF; CDR3nt: TGTGCCAGTAGTATTGTAATGGGGGGTATAGGGGAGCTGTTTTTT
abundance: NA; d_gene: TRBD1; v_gene: TRBV12-5; j_gene: TRBJ2-1; CDR3aa: CASGNGQGLYNEQFF; CDR3nt: TGTGCTAGTGGAAACGGACAGGGACTGTACAATGAGCAGTTCTTC
abundance: NA; d_gene: TRBD2; v_gene: TRBV29-1; j_gene: TRBJ2-5; CDR3aa: CSAPSGVSKTQYF; CDR3nt: TGCAGCGCTCCTAGCGGGGTCTCGAAGACCCAGTACTTC
abundance: NA; d_gene: TRBD2; v_gene: TRBV29-1; j_gene: TRBJ2-5; CDR3aa: CSVEVSGGGRKETQYF; CDR3nt: TGCAGCGTTGAAGTTTCTGGCGGGGGGCGAAAAGAGACCCAGTACTTC
abundance: NA; d_gene: TRBD1; v_gene: TRBV27; j_gene: TRBJ2-7; CDR3aa: CASNSGTGGLYEQYF; CDR3nt: TGTGCCAGCAACTCCGGGACAGGCGGTCTCTACGAGCAGTACTTC
abundance: NA; d_gene: NA; v_gene: TRBV7-2; j_gene: TRBJ2-7; CDR3aa: CASSLDGGYSYEQYF; CDR3nt: TGTGCCAGCAGCTTAGATGGGGGCTATTCCTACGAGCAGTACTTC